The sequence of this TCR beta chain was determined in a study of molecular identifiers for immune sequencing clone quantification. The CDR3 spans 15 residues. V was cut by 7 bases and J by 6 bases, with 21 bases left in between. Germline CDR1 is MNHEY and CDR2 is SVGEGT. This clonotype was recorded a few times. TCRdb redid the calling of the PCR reads with MiXCR, one entry per CDR3 protein. The table has a few hundred thousand distinct CDR3 sequences, 24% seen once. CD8+CD4-CCR7+CD45RA+ sorting gave the naive CD8 T cells. The sequence derives from a human donor in good health. Some libraries in this study had Jurkat cell RNA spiked in. V is TRBV6-2 or TRBV6-3 and J is TRBJ1-1; a possible D gene is TRBD1 (6 bases). Sequencing was carried out using naive CD8+ T cells from blood, with Jurkat cell RNA spiked in. Regarding subset: FACS-sorted CD8+CD4-CCR7+CD45RA+ naive T cells. The CDR3 region is CASTILSDRRAEAFF. The DNA of the CDR3 is TGTGCCAGCACCATCCTCTCGGACAGACGAGCTGAAGCTTTCTTT.